This TCR beta chain was documented in a study of T cell responses to AZD1222 COVID-19 vaccine. Produced via immunoSEQ multiplex PCR; TCRdb's table is partial and in-frame only. The table records approximately 170,000 clones, 88% of them present only once. With 0 bases removed from V and 0 bases from J, the gap between germline ends came to 12 bases. This CDR3 has 17 amino acids. Germline V gene sequence: CDR1 LNHNV, CDR2 YYDKDF (reference sequence). The chain joins TRBV15 to TRBJ1-3, with D uncertain. The sequencing used peripheral blood, collected 28 days after the second AZD1222 dose. The receptor's source is an adult who received the AZD1222 COVID-19 vaccine. The CDR3 DNA reads as TGTGCCACCAGCAGAGATCTCCCCGGGGTCTCTGGAAACACCATATATTTT. Residues: CATSRDLPGVSGNTIYF.